This T cell receptor beta chain was identified during a study of cytomegalovirus exposure and HLA in healthy donors. The donors (healthy individuals) were bone marrow donors. Findings of the study overall: In a later analysis, an Asian-associated ancestry cluster reportedly showed fewer N-insertions than the roughly 700-donor mean.

Per germline, CDR1 MNHNS and CDR2 SASEGT. V shed 6 bases, J shed 0 bases, and the junction held 3 bases outside the gene matches. The CDR3 is 15 amino acids. The study ran its PCR with 60 Vbeta and 13 Jbeta primers. Profiled with immunoSEQ multiplex PCR; TCRdb holds only in-frame clones, not every one. This table holds approximately 170,000 clones, around 80% found once. Details on this clone: Its target is unknown.

The sequencing sample was made of PBMCs. This clonotype was sampled from a man aged 40-49 years in good health and CMV-seronegative. This chain connects TRBV6-1 to TRBJ2-1; 9 nucleotides align to TRBD2. The CDR3: CASRVAGASYNEQFF. Written as DNA, the CDR3 is TGTGCCAGCAGGGTAGCGGGAGCCTCCTACAATGAGCAGTTCTTC.